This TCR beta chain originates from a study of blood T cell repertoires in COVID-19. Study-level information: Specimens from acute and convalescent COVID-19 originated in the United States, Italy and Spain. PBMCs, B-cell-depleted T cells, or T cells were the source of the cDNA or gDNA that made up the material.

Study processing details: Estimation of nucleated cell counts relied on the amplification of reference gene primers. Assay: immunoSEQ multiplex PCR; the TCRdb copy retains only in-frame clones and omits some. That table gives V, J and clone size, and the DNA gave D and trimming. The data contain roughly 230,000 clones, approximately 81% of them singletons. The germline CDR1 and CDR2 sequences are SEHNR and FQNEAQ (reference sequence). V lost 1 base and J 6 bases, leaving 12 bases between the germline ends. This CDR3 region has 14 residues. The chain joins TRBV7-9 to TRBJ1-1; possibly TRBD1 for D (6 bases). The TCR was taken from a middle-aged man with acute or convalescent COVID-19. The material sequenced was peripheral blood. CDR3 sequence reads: CASSLGGGRAEAFF. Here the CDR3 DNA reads TGTGCCAGCAGCTTAGGAGGGGGACGCGCTGAAGCTTTCTTT.